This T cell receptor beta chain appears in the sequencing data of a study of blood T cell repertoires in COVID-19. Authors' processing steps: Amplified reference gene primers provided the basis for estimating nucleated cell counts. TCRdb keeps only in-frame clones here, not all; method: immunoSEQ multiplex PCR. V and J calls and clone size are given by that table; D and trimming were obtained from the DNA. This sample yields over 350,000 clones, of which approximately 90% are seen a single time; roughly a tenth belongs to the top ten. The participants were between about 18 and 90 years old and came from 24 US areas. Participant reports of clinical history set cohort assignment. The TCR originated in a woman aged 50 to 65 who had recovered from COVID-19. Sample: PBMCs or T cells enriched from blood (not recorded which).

The CDR3: CASSNQGQGITEAFF. CDR3 nucleotides: TGTGCCAGCAGCAACCAAGGACAGGGGATCACTGAAGCTTTCTTT. This chain links TRBV7-3 with TRBJ1-1, with TRBD1 matching 9 bases. The CDR3 contains 15 residues. CDR1 and CDR2 from the germline V gene are SGHTA and FQGTGA. J gave up 4 bases and V 5 bases, and 8 bases lay outside the gene matches.